The entry that follows covers one TCR beta chain sequence. Its specificity is not known. Assay used: immunoSEQ multiplex PCR; TCRdb lists only in-frame clones, some missing. The profile shows over 15,000 clones, roughly 86% of them singletons. This specimen belongs to a study of T cell responses to AZD1222 COVID-19 vaccine. Study outcomes and limitations: Rises in breadth and depth of Spike-specific TCRs came after two AZD1222 doses. It was only after the peak T cell response that any repertoires were sampled.

The clonotype was recovered from an adult who received the AZD1222 COVID-19 vaccine. The specimen comprised peripheral blood, sampled 28 days after the second AZD1222 dose.

The CDR3 DNA reads as TGTGCCAGCAGTTCAACCAATAATTCACCCCTCCACTTT. It yields the protein CASSSTNNSPLHF. The chain recombines TRBV28 with TRBJ1-6; no clear D. V was clipped by 4 bases and J by 5 bases, with 6 bases between them. CDR1 and CDR2 from the germline V gene are MDHEN and SYDVKM. The CDR3 runs to 13 residues.